Following are 14 T cell receptor beta chains from one sample sequenced in a study of blood T cell repertoires in COVID-19. Profiling relied on immunoSEQ multiplex PCR, and the TCRdb table lists in-frame clones only, not all of them. Here the sample spans about 200,000 clones, about 85% being singletons. Sequenced input: peripheral blood. The receptor source for this set is a woman aged 45-59 years with COVID-19, enrolled during active disease.

This chain joins TRBV6-4 and TRBJ1-6; D might be TRBD1 (5 bases). This CDR3 contains 14 residues. With 3 bases removed from V and 7 bases from J, the gap between germline ends came to 10 bases. Germline V gene data show CDR1 as MRHNA and CDR2 as SNTAGT. This CDR3 is CASSESGPNSPLHF. DNA for the CDR3: TGTGCCAGCAGTGAGTCAGGGCCAAATTCACCCCTCCACTTT.

The chain links TRBV9 to TRBJ1-1; TRBD1 matches 11 bases. CDR3 size: 16 residues. J was trimmed by 6 bases and V by 0 bases; bases with no gene match: 7. Germline V lookup: CDR1 SGDLS, CDR2 YYNGEE. The DNA for the CDR3 is TGTGCCAGCAGCGTAGCAGGACAGGGGGCGAAAGCTGAAGCTTTCTTT. Its translation: CASSVAGQGAKAEAFF. Variable domain in full (rest from reference TRBV9 and TRBJ1-1): DSGVTQTPKHLITATGQRVTLRCSPRSGDLSVYWYQQSLDQGLQFLIQYYNGEERAKGNILERFSAQQFPDLHSELNLSSLELGDSALYFCASSVAGQGAKAEAFFGQGTRLTVV.

The chain uses TRBV7-8 and TRBJ2-7; 8 bases fit TRBD1. Germline assignment: CDR1 SGHVS and CDR2 FQNEAQ. Germline trimming cut 5 bases from V and 4 bases from J; bases unmatched to any gene: 4. The CDR3 runs 13 residues. The CDR3 sequence is CASSPGQGYEQYF. The CDR3 DNA reads as TGTGCCAGCAGCCCCGGACAGGGTTACGAGCAGTACTTC.

The V and J genes are TRBV6-5 and TRBJ1-1, with D perhaps TRBD1 (5 bases). Germline loops: CDR1 MNHEY, CDR2 SVGAGI. The CDR3 totals 14 residues. The V and J ends lost 8 bases and 0 bases respectively, with 13 bases between them. CDR3 bases: TGTGCCAGCGGGAGGCAGGGCATGAACACTGAAGCTTTCTTT. Its protein product is CASGRQGMNTEAFF.

The CDR3 DNA reads TGCGCCAGCAGCCCAAAACGGGCGGCGGGGGGGCCGACCCACAATGAGCAGTTCTTC. Residues: CASSPKRAAGGPTHNEQFF. The gene calls are TRBV5-1 and TRBJ2-1, with TRBD2 matching 9 bases. The CDR3 runs 19 residues. CDR1 SGHRS and CDR2 YFSETQ come from the germline V gene. The junction had 19 bases not matched to a gene; V was cut back by 4 bases and J by 5 bases.

The chain links TRBV5-4 to TRBJ1-4; no definite D call. CDR3 length: 14 amino acids. Germline values: CDR1 SGHNT, CDR2 YYREEE (reference sequence). V lost 2 bases and J 4 bases, leaving 9 bases between the germline ends. The CDR3 DNA follows: TGTGCCAGCAGCTTAACACCTCGTAATGAAAAACTGTTTTTT. Translating gives CASSLTPRNEKLFF.

V is TRBV6-4 and J is TRBJ2-2, with TRBD1 as a possible D gene (5 bases). Trimming cost V 2 bases and J 5 bases, with 9 bases left between them. The germline gives CDR1 MRHNA, CDR2 SNTAGT. The CDR3 has 14 residues. CDR3 protein: CASSDGAETGELFF. The CDR3 DNA is TGTGCCAGCAGTGACGGGGCCGAAACCGGGGAGCTGTTTTTT.

The rearrangement joins TRBV27 to TRBJ1-4; D perhaps matches TRBD1 (5 bases). The germline V gene has CDR1 MNHEY and CDR2 SMNVEV (reference sequence). V dropped 3 bases and J dropped 3 bases, with 8 bases sitting between them. This CDR3 comprises 14 residues. CDR3 amino acids: CASSFQGPNEKLFF. CDR3 sequence (DNA): TGTGCCAGCAGTTTTCAGGGTCCTAATGAAAAACTGTTTTTT.

The sample holds one count of this clone. Compared with germline, one end of the junction differs, possibly owing to a read error. The gene calls are TRBV4-1 and TRBJ1-3; maybe TRBD1 (5 bases). Germline V gene data show CDR1 as MGHRA and CDR2 as YSYEKL. The CDR3 contains 14 residues. CDR3 sequence reads: CASSPVSGGSTIYF. CDR3 nucleotide sequence: TGCGCCAGCAGCCCGGTTTCCGGGGGAAGCACCATATATTTT.

The V gene is TRBV3-1 (or the pseudogene TRBV3-2), the J gene TRBJ1-6; no reliable D call. Trimming stripped 0 bases from V and 0 bases from J, with 12 bases between. The germline V gene has CDR1 LGHDT and CDR2 YNNKEL (reference sequence). This CDR3 has 18 residues. This CDR3 is CASSQDRSASSYNSPLHF. Here the CDR3 DNA reads TGTGCCAGCAGCCAAGATAGGAGTGCCAGCTCCTATAATTCACCCCTCCACTTT.

This chain uses TRBV27 with TRBJ2-7; TRBD2 matches at 7 bases. This CDR3 is 13 amino acids long. Trimming cost V 6 bases and J 4 bases; bases outside gene matches: 6. Germline CDR1 and CDR2: MNHEY and SMNVEV (reference sequence). CDR3 residues: CASSPPGGYEQYV. In DNA, the CDR3 is TGTGCCAGCAGCCCCCCGGGGGGTTACGAGCAGTACGTC.

This chain links TRBV2 with TRBJ1-2, with D perhaps matching TRBD1 (6 bases). Germline V gene sequence: CDR1 SNHLY, CDR2 FYNNEI. The CDR3 is made up of 12 amino acids. V was shortened by 7 bases and J by 4 bases, with 10 bases between the two germline ends. The CDR3 coding sequence is TGTGCCAGCATAGGGGGGGGCTATGGCTACACCTTC. Translating it yields CASIGGGYGYTF.

The chain has TRBV19 and TRBJ1-2, with D maybe TRBD1 (5 bases). The V end was cut by 6 bases, the J end by 4 bases, with 12 bases between. The CDR3 is made up of 13 amino acids. The germline gives CDR1 LNHDA, CDR2 SQIVND (reference sequence). The DNA of the CDR3 is TGTGCCAGTAGCGCCGGGGGGGGCTATGGCTACACCTTC. Translating it yields CASSAGGGYGYTF.

The V gene is TRBV7-2, the J gene TRBJ1-4; 9 positions agree with TRBD1. V shed 3 bases and J 8 bases; nucleotides not matched to a gene: 7. The CDR3 totals 15 residues. Per the germline V gene, CDR1 is SGHTA and CDR2 is FQGNSA. CDR3 in DNA: TGTGCCAGCAGCTTCCTACAGGGGGCGAACGAAAAACTGTTTTTT. Translated: CASSFLQGANEKLFF.